This T cell receptor (beta chain) is drawn from a study of graft-versus-host responses after intestinal transplantation listed by TCRdb under 2021. Regarding the study in general: The transplants that recipients received were multivisceral, liver-intestinal, or isolated intestinal. All recipients received anti-thymocyte globulin induction followed by maintenance tacrolimus and steroids for around three years. After intestinal transplantation, graft-versus-host and host-versus-graft alloreactive T cell clones were followed in the graft, circulation and bone marrow using bulk TCR-beta CDR3 sequencing. To identify alloreactive clones, pre-transplant mixed lymphocyte reaction products were sequenced and compared with unstimulated pre-transplant donor and recipient T cells. Of the roughly 25 intestinal transplant recipients enrolled in the cohort, one of whom was a retransplant, a few patients without pretransplant specimens were excluded. A peak of at least 4% donor T cells among recipient peripheral blood mononuclear cells was the definition used for donor T cell macrochimerism. Rather than going through the commercial service, samples from three later patients were sequenced in-house on an Illumina MiSeq and processed with MiXCR. On the study overall, not on this receptor specifically: Conclusions were limited by the relatively low number and heterogeneity of intestinal transplant patients. In patients with donor T cell macrochimerism, the allografts had high GvH to HvG T cell clonal ratios. Early after transplant, peak levels of circulating GvH clones were associated with declines in HvG clones. GvH clones were detected in recipient bone marrow, and some of these GvH clones were observed earlier in ileal mucosa or blood, consistent with an intestinal mucosal origin.

The CDR3 covers 16 residues, taking in both the cysteine and the phenylalanine. Only CDR3 DNA is held: 48 bases, read in frame from base 1. V loses 3 bases at its end and J loses 0 bases; junction bases beyond the gene matches: 5. Taken from the germline V gene, the CDR1 and CDR2 loops are SGHRS and YFSETQ. Library preparation used the immunoSEQ multiplex PCR assay. In most patients, genomic DNA was isolated using the Qiagen DNeasy Blood and Tissue Kit and sent frozen to Adaptive Biotechnologies for TCR sequencing. For most patients, genomic DNA was subjected to high-throughput TCR-beta CDR3 sequencing by Adaptive Biotechnologies. The paper's processing steps were these. Adaptive's ImmunoSEQ software was the source of the TCR sequencing data for about 20 patients, while three other patients were processed with MiXCR and VDJtools. To correct CD4 versus CD8 sorting errors, sequences present in both subsets at a frequency ratio below 5:1 were removed. CDR3 nucleotide sequences shared between donor and recipient were removed because their origin could not be assigned. At least 2-fold expansion over unstimulated cells and a minimum CFSE-low frequency of 0.002% (template counts) or 0.001% (read counts) were required for clones to be classified as alloreactive. Clones were considered mappable if detected in sequenced pre-transplant spleen, lymph node, or MLR CFSE-low populations of the donor or recipient. The cumulative frequency of alloreactive clones was calculated as a percentage of all sequences, weighted by copy number. TCRdb mirrors the immuneACCESS table, restricted to in-frame sequences. Some clones are absent from its copies; in checked studies, under half trace to an unresolved V gene, and the reason for the others is unknown. V, J and clone size derive from that table, while D and trimming were established from the DNA sequence. The sample table records about 97,000 clones; roughly 89% of these occur just once. Over 0.15% of the sample is taken by the ten largest.

In light of the paper, this sample's time point label describes: cells obtained before transplantation from donor or recipient. CD3+CD4+ and CD3+CD8+ populations were FACS-sorted from unstimulated pre-transplant donor and recipient cells taken from spleen or lymph nodes. On this clone: Its antigen target is currently unknown. No base quality values were provided; no much bigger clone lies one nucleotide off.

The source was unstimulated CD4+ T cells sorted from spleen or lymph node cells, collected before transplant. The V and J genes are TRBV5-1 and TRBJ2-3, with 9 middle bases fitting TRBD2. The TCR originated in a human donor who was the organ donor for an intestinal transplant. The sequence in DNA is TGCGCCAGCAGCTCCAGACTAGCGGCTAGCACAGATACGCAGTATTTT. This yields the protein CASSSRLAASTDTQYF.